This is a list of T cell receptor beta chains from one sample in a study of resident and recirculating memory T cells in vitiligo. The protocol was immunoSEQ multiplex PCR, while the TCRdb copy is restricted to in-frame clones and leaves out a portion. The table lists tens of thousands of clones, 92% of them singletons, with around 5.1% in the top ten. The source material was blood. The receptors derive from a male donor with vitiligo. CDR3s include the opening cysteine and the closing phenylalanine or tryptophan. The D gene is left open where the match is weak. Rows give clone size only sometimes, using once, few, many, or a class for an expanded clone.

CDR3 length	D gene	V gene	clone size	J gene	CDR3 protein	CDR3 DNA
15	TRBD1	TRBV27	-	TRBJ2-4	CASRVQGDGSWIQYF	TGTGCCAGCAGGGTACAGGGGGACGGGAGTTGGATTCAGTACTTC
16	TRBD1	TRBV18	-	TRBJ1-2	CASSSNGQGRIGGYTF	TGTGCCAGCTCCTCAAATGGACAGGGACGAATCGGTGGCTACACCTTC
14	TRBD1	TRBV6-5	-	TRBJ2-7	CASSYGQGPYEQYF	TGTGCCAGCAGTTACGGACAGGGTCCCTACGAGCAGTACTTC
16	TRBD2	TRBV6-4	few	TRBJ2-3	CASSDSASGSTDTQYF	TGTGCCAGCAGTGACTCGGCTAGCGGTAGCACAGATACGCAGTATTTT
14	-	TRBV7-3	once	TRBJ2-1	CASSLTGSNNEQFF	TGTGCCAGCAGTTTAACAGGGAGCAACAATGAGCAGTTCTTC
14	-	TRBV6-1	-	TRBJ2-7	CASSPSPRGYEQYF	TGTGCCAGCAGCCCCAGCCCCCGGGGCTACGAGCAGTACTTC
17	TRBD2	TRBV7-8	-	TRBJ2-1	CASSLAFVLAGEDEQFF	TGTGCCAGCAGCTTAGCGTTTGTCCTAGCGGGAGAAGATGAGCAGTTCTTC
16	TRBD2	TRBV7-2	-	TRBJ2-1	CASSAVGTSGNNEQFF	TGTGCCAGCAGCGCCGTTGGGACTAGCGGGAACAATGAGCAGTTCTTC
13	-	TRBV9	-	TRBJ1-5	CASSPGVNQPQHF	TGTGCCAGCAGCCCCGGGGTCAATCAGCCCCAGCATTTT
17	-	TRBV7-8	once	TRBJ2-2	CASSLGGGARNTGELFF	TGTGCCAGCAGCTTAGGGGGTGGGGCTAGGAACACCGGGGAGCTGTTTTTT
15	TRBD1	TRBV5-1	-	TRBJ1-1	CASSSGQGASHEAFF	TGCGCCAGCAGCTCAGGACAGGGGGCGTCCCATGAAGCTTTCTTT
14	-	TRBV19	-	TRBJ2-6	CASGEGSGANVLTF	TGTGCCAGTGGAGAGGGCTCTGGGGCCAACGTCCTGACTTTC
15	-	TRBV30	-	TRBJ1-2	CAWSLVGGWGYGYTF	TGTGCCTGGAGTCTTGTGGGGGGGTGGGGGTATGGCTACACCTTC
15	TRBD1	TRBV7-8	-	TRBJ1-5	CASSPDRASLQPQHF	TGTGCCAGCAGCCCAGACAGGGCCTCGTTACAGCCCCAGCATTTT
15	-	TRBV2	-	TRBJ2-1	CASRTEPGNPNEQFF	TGTGCCAGCAGGACAGAACCTGGAAACCCCAATGAGCAGTTCTTC
15	TRBD1	TRBV5-1	-	TRBJ1-5	CASSLNRGSNQPQHF	TGCGCCAGCAGCTTGAACAGGGGAAGCAATCAGCCCCAGCATTTT
17	-	TRBV7-6	-	TRBJ2-7	CASSLEDGGPGGVEQYF	TGTGCCAGCAGCTTAGAGGATGGTGGGCCCGGAGGGGTCGAGCAGTACTTC
15	TRBD2	TRBV10-3	-	TRBJ2-1	CAISGSGSSYNEQFF	TGTGCCATCAGTGGGAGCGGGAGCTCCTACAATGAGCAGTTCTTC
15	TRBD1	TRBV5-1	-	TRBJ2-3	CASSLGQGGTDTQYF	TGCGCCAGCAGCTTAGGACAGGGCGGCACAGATACGCAGTATTTT
16	TRBD1	TRBV25-1	once	TRBJ1-1	CASSPVGTAAEREAFF	TGTGCCAGCAGCCCAGTGGGGACAGCGGCCGAAAGGGAAGCTTTCTTT
16	TRBD1	TRBV5-1	-	TRBJ1-4	CASSYGTGNKEEKLFF	TGCGCCAGCAGCTACGGGACAGGCAATAAAGAGGAAAAACTGTTTTTT
14	-	TRBV2	-	TRBJ2-7	CASPPRRAAGEQYF	TGTGCCAGCCCTCCGCGGAGGGCCGCGGGCGAGCAGTACTTC
14	-	TRBV5-6	once	TRBJ1-2	CASSSREGRGGYTF	TGTGCCAGCAGCTCCCGGGAGGGAAGGGGCGGCTACACCTTC
16	-	TRBV18	once	TRBJ1-1	CASSLGTPALNTEAFF	TGTGCCAGCTCATTAGGGACACCCGCTTTGAACACTGAAGCTTTCTTT
17	TRBD1	TRBV5-7	-	TRBJ2-3	CASSPSMGQGPSDTQYF	TGTGCCAGCAGCCCCTCCATGGGACAGGGGCCCTCAGATACGCAGTATTTT
15	-	TRBV2	-	TRBJ2-1	CASSKRIGRYHEQFF	TGTGCCAGCAGCAAAAGAATAGGGAGGTACCATGAGCAGTTCTTC
14	-	TRBV13	-	TRBJ1-4	CASSPSWGGEKLFF	TGTGCCAGCAGCCCTAGCTGGGGGGGTGAAAAACTGTTTTTT
14	-	TRBV5-6	-	TRBJ1-4	CASSLITGGEKLFF	TGTGCCAGCAGCTTGATAACTGGAGGGGAAAAACTGTTTTTT
15	TRBD2	TRBV4-1	-	TRBJ2-1	CASSLFRLALNEQFF	TGCGCCAGCAGCCTTTTTAGACTAGCTTTGAATGAGCAGTTCTTC
15	-	TRBV19	-	TRBJ1-2	CASSLGGPGLYGYTF	TGTGCCAGTAGTCTCGGGGGGCCCGGGCTCTATGGCTACACCTTC
15	TRBD1	TRBV6-5	-	TRBJ1-5	CASSKGTGRNQPQHF	TGTGCCAGCAGTAAAGGGACAGGGAGGAATCAGCCCCAGCATTTT
17	TRBD2	TRBV2	-	TRBJ2-7	CASGAGTSGSFAYEQYF	TGTGCCAGCGGGGCCGGGACTAGCGGGAGCTTCGCCTACGAGCAGTACTTC
14	-	TRBV11-2	-	TRBJ2-7	CASSLSWASYEQYF	TGTGCCAGCAGCTTAAGCTGGGCCTCCTACGAGCAGTACTTC
13	-	TRBV9	-	TRBJ2-7	CASSPPGEGGKYF	TGTGCCAGCAGCCCCCCGGGGGAGGGGGGAAAGTACTTC
17	-	TRBV5-1	-	TRBJ2-4	CASSLVGRSGSKNIQYF	TGCGCCAGCAGCTTGGTTGGCAGATCAGGGTCCAAAAACATTCAGTACTTC
12	-	TRBV7-9	-	TRBJ2-5	CASSVRGETQYF	TGTGCCAGCAGTGTTAGGGGGGAGACCCAGTACTTC
13	TRBD1	TRBV10-3	-	TRBJ2-7	CAIGGERPYEQYF	TGTGCCATAGGGGGCGAGCGGCCCTACGAGCAGTACTTC
16	TRBD2	TRBV13	-	TRBJ2-1	CASSPSGRASYNEQFF	TGTGCCAGCAGCCCTAGCGGGAGGGCCTCCTACAATGAGCAGTTCTTC
15	TRBD1	TRBV27	-	TRBJ1-2	CASSPTGVAEYGYTF	TGTGCCAGCAGTCCTACAGGGGTCGCTGAATATGGCTACACCTTC
16	-	TRBV28	-	TRBJ2-3	CASSFDEYSFTDTQYF	TGTGCCAGCAGTTTTGATGAGTACTCCTTCACAGATACGCAGTATTTT
18	-	TRBV5-1	-	TRBJ2-7	CASSFLPGKVVWSYEQYF	TGCGCCAGCAGCTTTCTGCCGGGAAAGGTGGTTTGGTCCTACGAGCAGTACTTC
16	-	TRBV19	-	TRBJ2-7	CASTPVLAAAGYEQYF	TGTGCCAGTACCCCCGTTCTAGCCGCCGCTGGTTACGAGCAGTACTTC
16	TRBD2	TRBV7-9	-	TRBJ2-1	CASSLTPGGGYNEQFF	TGTGCCAGCAGCTTAACACCCGGGGGGGGCTACAATGAGCAGTTCTTC
14	-	TRBV2	-	TRBJ2-5	CASSDSRIGETQYF	TGTGCCAGCAGTGACTCCAGGATCGGAGAGACCCAGTACTTC
13	-	TRBV30	-	TRBJ2-5	CAGNSGFQETQYF	TGCGCCGGCAATAGCGGATTCCAAGAGACCCAGTACTTC
19	TRBD2	TRBV7-2	-	TRBJ2-1	CASSLTSWRGGPSYNEQFF	TGTGCCAGCAGCTTAACCTCTTGGCGGGGGGGGCCCTCCTACAATGAGCAGTTCTTC
13	-	TRBV18	-	TRBJ1-5	CASSPRHGQPQHF	TGTGCCAGCTCACCTAGACATGGTCAGCCCCAGCATTTT
14	TRBD2	TRBV11-2	-	TRBJ2-1	CASSLNSGEDEQFF	TGTGCCAGCAGCTTAAATAGCGGGGAAGATGAGCAGTTCTTC
12	-	TRBV2	-	TRBJ1-1	CASVYSYTEAFF	TGTGCCAGCGTATACTCTTATACTGAAGCTTTCTTT
14	TRBD2	TRBV2	-	TRBJ2-3	CARLSTSGRDTQYF	TGTGCCAGGTTATCGACTAGCGGGAGAGATACGCAGTATTTT